The clone carrying this TCR beta chain has a single count. Antigen: not known. The junction differs from germline at one of its ends, possibly a read error. Germline CDR1 is SGHRS and CDR2 is YFSETQ. CDR3 length equals 15 residues. After constant-region reverse-primer amplification, full-length variable regions underwent semi-nested PCR with Nested Universal Primer A. Via MiXCR, TCRdb re-called the 5' RACE reads, giving one row per CDR3 protein. The sample records around 44,000 distinct CDR3 sequences, roughly 30% being singletons. CD4+CD45RO+CD25- cells were isolated as memory CD4+ T cells. Study observations and caveats: The TCR gene usage of tumor memory CD4+ T cells clustered together with blood and lymph node memory CD4+ cells and with lymph node naive CD4+ cells. Larger-cohort validation covered only one TCR beta V-J rearrangement.

This chain uses TRBV5-1 with TRBJ1-3, with D tentatively TRBD1 (5 bases). The source is a female donor with breast cancer. Material for sequencing was tumor-infiltrating memory CD4+ T cells sorted from the breast tumor. Subset reported: memory CD4+ T cells, CD4+CD45RO+CD25-. CDR3 loop: CVSRDPRSSGNTIYF. The CDR3 region has the DNA TGCGTCAGCAGGGACCCGAGAAGTTCTGGAAACACCATATATTTT.